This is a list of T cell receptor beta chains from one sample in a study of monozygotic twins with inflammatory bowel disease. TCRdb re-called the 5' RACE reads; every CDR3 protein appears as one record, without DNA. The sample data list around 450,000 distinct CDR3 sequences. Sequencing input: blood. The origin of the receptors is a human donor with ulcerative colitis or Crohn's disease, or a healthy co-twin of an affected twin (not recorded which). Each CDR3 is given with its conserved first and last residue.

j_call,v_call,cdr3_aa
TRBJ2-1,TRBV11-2,CASSLGSGSYNEQFF
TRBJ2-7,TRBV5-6,CASTPPGSSYEQYF
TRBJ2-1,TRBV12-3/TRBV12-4,CASTLSVGEQFF
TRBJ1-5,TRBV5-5,CASSGGTGDNQPQHF
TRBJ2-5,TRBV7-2,CASSLVPAGGGLETQYF
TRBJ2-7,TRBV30,CAWRLSSGPYEQYF
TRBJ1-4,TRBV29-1,CSVLGTNEKLFF
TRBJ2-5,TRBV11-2,CASMVGQGLTRRQETQYF
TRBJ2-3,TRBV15,CATSRDRAASTDTQYF
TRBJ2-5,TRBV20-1,CSAPRGGLQETQYF
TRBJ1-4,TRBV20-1,CSASQTPGREKLFF
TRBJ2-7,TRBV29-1,CSVGQGAKEQYF
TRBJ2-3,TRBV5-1,CDSSLLTEPGDTQYF
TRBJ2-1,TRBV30,CAWSGASGYNEQFF
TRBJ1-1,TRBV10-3,CAISHDTEAFF
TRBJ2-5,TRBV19,CASCPAWGETQYF
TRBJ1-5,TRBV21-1,CASSKVTTGEIGQPQHF
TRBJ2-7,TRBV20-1,CSARFSSGSPSEQYF
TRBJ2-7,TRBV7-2,CASSSPPKYEQYF
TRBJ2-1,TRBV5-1,CASSLRPTGGFYNEQFF
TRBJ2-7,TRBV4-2,CASSQDRSGSYEQYF
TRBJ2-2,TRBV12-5,CASGLSPSAGGHTGELFF
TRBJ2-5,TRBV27,CASSPGQGLFGTQYF
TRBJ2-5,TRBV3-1,CATGTGTWETQYF
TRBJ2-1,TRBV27,CASSPGGDEQFF
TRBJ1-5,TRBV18,CASSRTGGADQPQHF
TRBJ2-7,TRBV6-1,CASSEARGRGYEQYF
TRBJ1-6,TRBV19,CATSDLTQDNSPLHF
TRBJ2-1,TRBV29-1,CSVEGSYSYNEQFF
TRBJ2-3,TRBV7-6,CASSPAADTDTQYF
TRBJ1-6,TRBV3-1,CASSQQYYADSPLHF
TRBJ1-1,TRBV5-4,CASSAVGGPNTEAFF
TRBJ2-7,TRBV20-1,CSAPQGPSYEQYF
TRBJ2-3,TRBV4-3,CASSTSRGVTDTQYF
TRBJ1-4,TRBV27,CASSLYRDRGRVYEKLFF
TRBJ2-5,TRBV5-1,CASSSGRAETQYF
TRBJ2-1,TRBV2,CASIGTSGGNEQFF
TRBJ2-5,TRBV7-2,CASSSGGQRETQYF
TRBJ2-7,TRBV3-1,CASSPDLGEQYF
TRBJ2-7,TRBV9,CASSPAGGVDHYEQYF
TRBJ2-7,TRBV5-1,CASSLGESYEQYF
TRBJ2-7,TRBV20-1,CSAADDRGTYEQYF